This T cell receptor (beta chain) emerged from a study of siplizumab effects on memory and regulatory T cells (dated by TCRdb to the late 2010s). In the study overall: The effect of the anti-CD2 antibody siplizumab on alloreactive T-cell subsets was examined in allogeneic mixed lymphocyte reactions constructed from human PBMCs. Beyond this particular receptor, the publication reports: Sequences below about 10^-5 frequency were poorly captured, so only a minor fraction of alloreactive clones could be mapped to unstimulated subsets. Among mappable alloreactive CD4+ clones, the Treg-derived fraction averaged about 70% with siplizumab versus approximately 27% in control reactions. Whether proliferating Tregs from siplizumab cultures were suppressive was not functionally confirmed. Unstimulated naive T cells appeared more diverse than memory T cells, and naive cells seemed to contribute substantially to the alloresponse. Roughly 80-97% of proliferating CD4+ or CD8+ clones could not be assigned a naive or memory phenotype. Siplizumab significantly reduced the cumulative frequency of alloreactive sequences traceable to unstimulated CD4+ memory T cells.

CDR1 and CDR2, per the germline V gene (reference sequence), are LNHNV and YYDKDF. V drops 0 bases and J drops 1 base, leaving 10 bases in between. The CDR3 spans 16 residues, from the cysteine through the phenylalanine. Only the CDR3 DNA stays, 48 bases, in frame from base 1. Sorted unstimulated T cells, along with proliferating T cells recovered from mixed lymphocyte reactions, underwent TCRbeta CDR3 sequencing. Fresh whole blood from under 13 HLA-typed healthy donors was used as the source from which PBMCs were isolated. A note on this clone: This clone's antigen is unknown. The sample holds no much larger clone one base away, and base qualities are not on file.

Libraries were built with the immunoSEQ multiplex PCR assay. Some 100,000 TCR templates per sample were assayed by the deep sequencing platform. Genomic DNA extracted from sorted T cells was used for TCRbeta CDR3 sequencing. In the paper's pipeline: The R programming language was used for clonal analysis of TCRbeta CDR3 data. Unstimulated samples were compared with post-reaction CFSE-low samples to define alloreactive CD4+ and CD8+ clones. By matching sequences to the repertoires of sorted unstimulated Treg and non-Treg cells, each alloreactive CD4+ clone was assigned a regulatory or non-regulatory origin. TCRdb mirrors the immuneACCESS table, restricted to in-frame sequences. Some clones are absent from its copies; in checked studies, under half trace to an unresolved V gene, and the reason for the others is unknown. The V and J calls and the clone size are those of that table, but D and trimming were determined from the DNA. A total of 100,000 to 120,000 clones appear in this sample, under 95% of them only once. The top ten clones comprise 0.32% of the sample.

Sequencing input: CD4+ T cells sorted from blood. This chain joins TRBV15 to TRBJ1-3; the D gene is possibly TRBD1, with 5 bases matching. This clonotype was sampled from a human donor in good health. In nucleotide form, the sequence is TGTGCCACCAGCAGAGATGTCCGGACATCTGGAAACACCATATATTTT. Translation gives CATSRDVRTSGNTIYF.